This entry lists 23 T cell receptor beta chains sequenced from one sample in a study of T cells in women clearing cervical HPV infection. The assay was immunoSEQ multiplex PCR, and TCRdb's table has in-frame clones only and misses some. This sample's clone table lists under 50,000 clones. The specimen sequenced was blood buffy coat. These receptors all stem from a woman aged 18 to 75 with a cervical HPV16 infection that either progressed to CIN3+ or cleared (not recorded which).

Of note for this clone: The CDR3 end lies 3 residues beyond the end of the read and is filled in from the germline J gene. The rearrangement uses TRBV7-3 and TRBJ2-2; D is perhaps TRBD1 (5 bases). CDR1 and CDR2 (germline): SGHTA, FQGTGA. The CDR3 loop spans 15 amino acids. This CDR3 is CASSLDPSGANVLFF. The CDR3 DNA, read in part, is TGTGCCAGCAGCTTAGACCCCTCTGGGGCCAACGTG.

A word on this clone: Read sequence stops 3 residues before the CDR3 end, and the germline J gene provides the missing end. The rearrangement uses TRBV12-3 or TRBV12-4 and TRBJ2-7; 10 nucleotides line up with TRBD2. This CDR3 is 14 amino acids long. V shed 6 bases and J 3 bases; nucleotides not matched to a gene: 5. The CDR3 bases that were read are TGTGCCAGCAGCATAGCGGGGGGATACTACGAG. Translation: CASSIAGGYYE. The full CDR3 sequence reads CASSIAGGYYEQYF.

In regard to this clone: Sequencing ends 3 residues short of the CDR3 end; the germline J gene provides the rest. The chain employs TRBV20-1 and TRBJ2-5; 9 bases map to TRBD2. CDR1 is DFQATT, CDR2 SNEGSKA, per germline (reference sequence). Unmatched junction bases numbered 16, after V lost 6 bases and J lost 5 bases. This CDR3 region has 16 residues. CDR3 region: CSAPFGRGGRFETQYF. The sequenced part of the CDR3 DNA is TGCAGTGCCCCGTTTGGGCGGGGGGGCCGTTTCGAGACC.

The CDR3 loop is CASSLFASGGLSYEQYF. The CDR3 bases that were read are TGCGCCAGCAGCTTGTTTGCTAGCGGGGGCCTCTCCTACGAG. The chain employs TRBV5-1 and TRBJ2-7; 10 positions agree with TRBD2. Sequencing ends 3 residues short of the CDR3 end; the germline J gene provides the rest. The V gene end was trimmed by 1 base and the J gene end by 0 bases; junction bases not matched to a gene: 7. Germline assignment: CDR1 SGHRS and CDR2 YFSETQ. The CDR3 totals 17 residues. The complete variable domain, with remaining parts taken from reference TRBV5-1 and TRBJ2-7, reads KAGVTQTPRYLIKTRGQQVTLSCSPISGHRSVSWYQQTPGQGLQFLFEYFSETQRNKGNFPGRFSGRQFSNSRSEMNVSTLELGDSALYLCASSLFASGGLSYEQYFGPGTRLTVT.

In regard to this clone: The CDR3 end falls 3 residues outside the read, so it is completed with the germline J gene. V usage is TRBV6-1 and J usage is TRBJ2-2, with 8 bases aligning to TRBD1. There are 15 residues in the CDR3. The germline gives CDR1 MNHNS, CDR2 SASEGT. The CDR3 bases that were read are TGTGCCAGCAGTGAAGCGCAGGGGGCTAATGAAAAG. Its translation: CASSEAQGANEK. The entire CDR3 protein is CASSEAQGANEKLFF.

As to this clone: The DNA ends 3 residues before the CDR3 does, and the rest of the CDR3 is filled in from the germline J gene. V and J are TRBV5-1 and TRBJ2-5, with TRBD2 as a possible D gene (5 bases). Germline CDR1 and CDR2: SGHRS and YFSETQ. Between the trimmed V and J ends, which lost 5 bases and 7 bases, there was a span of 15 bases. This CDR3 spans 13 amino acids. The covered CDR3 bases are TGCGCCAGCAGACACGAGGGTCCAGGGACC. Protein product: CASRHEGPGT. The full CDR3 protein is CASRHEGPGTQYF.

Regarding this clone: The read is 3 residues too short to cover the CDR3 end, so that end is filled in from the germline J gene. This chain joins TRBV29-1 and TRBJ1-2; D is possibly TRBD1 (6 bases). The CDR3 has 16 amino acids. From germline, CDR1 is SQVTM and CDR2 ANQGSEA. CDR3 bases read: TGCAGCGTTGAACTCCTGACTAGCGGGGGGGCAGGCGAC. Translation: CSVELLTSGGAGD. The whole CDR3 region reads CSVELLTSGGAGDYTF.

Concerning this clone: The observed sequence ends 3 residues before the CDR3 terminus, with the missing tail filled in from the germline J gene. The chain recombines TRBV20-1 with TRBJ1-5; TRBD1 agrees at 10 bases. The germline gives CDR1 DFQATT, CDR2 SNEGSKA (reference sequence). The J segment lost 5 bases and the V segment lost 2 bases, leaving 6 bases of the junction unmatched. This CDR3 is 15 amino acids long. CDR3 residues: CSARQTGGVDQPQHF. The covered CDR3 bases are TGCAGTGCTAGACAGACAGGGGGCGTCGATCAGCCC.

The part of the CDR3 DNA that was read is TGCGCCAGCAGCTTTAACGGGGAACCGATATCTGGGGCCAACGTC. Protein product: CASSFNGEPISGANV. The whole CDR3 region reads CASSFNGEPISGANVLTF. The rearrangement links TRBV5-1 to TRBJ2-6; a weak D match, TRBD2 (5 bases). From the germline J gene comes the end of the CDR3, since the read stops 3 residues before it. V lost 2 bases, J lost 1 base, and 16 bases lay in between. Germline loops: CDR1 SGHRS, CDR2 YFSETQ. The CDR3 covers 18 residues.

Comments on this clone: Read sequence stops 3 residues before the CDR3 end, and the germline J gene provides the missing end. The chain carries TRBV6-2 or TRBV6-3 and TRBJ2-7; D may be TRBD1 or TRBD2 (5 bases each). Germline V lookup: CDR1 MNHEY, CDR2 SVGEGT. The germline V and J ends were trimmed by 2 bases and 2 bases, with 13 bases remaining between them. The CDR3 runs to 15 residues. The CDR3 DNA, read in part, is TGTGCCAGCAGTTACAGAGGGCAGGGCGCCTACGAG. This gives the protein CASSYRGQGAYE. The whole CDR3 protein reads CASSYRGQGAYEQYF.

Notes on this clone: The read comes to an end 3 residues before the CDR3 does, leaving the germline J gene to fill in the end. This chain joins TRBV2 and TRBJ1-2; D remains ambiguous. CDR1 is SNHLY, CDR2 FYNNEI, per germline. The CDR3 covers 13 residues. CDR3 sequence reads: CASIQLGTDTYTF. Partial CDR3 DNA: TGTGCCAGCATACAGCTTGGCACAGATACC.

As regards this clone: The CDR3 is cut off 3 residues early in the read; its end comes from the germline J gene. The chain links TRBV5-6 to TRBJ1-1; 8 bases fit TRBD1. V lost 2 bases and J lost 4; bases outside the gene matches: 7. The germline gives CDR1 SGHDT, CDR2 YYEEEE. CDR3 length: 15 residues. The CDR3 is CASSFRGRFVTEAFF. The sequenced part of the CDR3 DNA is TGTGCCAGCAGCTTCAGGGGGCGGTTTGTCACTGAA.

In the case of this clone: The sequence runs out 3 residues before the end of the CDR3; the remainder is reconstructed from the germline J gene. The chain carries TRBV30 and TRBJ2-7, with D perhaps TRBD1 (5 bases). Germline CDR1 and CDR2: GTSNPN and SVGIG (reference sequence). Trimming cost V 3 bases and J 2 bases, with 11 bases left between them. This CDR3 has 13 residues. The CDR3 loop is CAWRQASTYEQYF. The DNA read from the CDR3 is TGTGCCTGGAGACAGGCCAGTACCTACGAG.

Regarding this clone: The read ends 3 residues before the CDR3 terminus; that terminus is restored from the germline J gene. This chain connects TRBV5-1 to TRBJ2-2, with D unclear. This CDR3 comprises 14 residues. Trimming shortened V by 4 bases and J by 6 bases, and 13 bases separated the two germline ends. The germline V gene has CDR1 SGHRS and CDR2 YFSETQ. The CDR3 DNA, read in part, is TGCGCCAGCAGCCAACCGACAACAGCCGGGGAG. Translated: CASSQPTTAGE. The entire CDR3 is CASSQPTTAGELFF.

Here the CDR3 reads CAWSGDFYEQYF. The DNA read from the CDR3 is TGTGCCTGGAGTGGGGACTTCTACGAG. This sequence joins TRBV30 and TRBJ2-7; D is perhaps TRBD2 (6 bases). The CDR3 end is not reached by the read, which stops 3 residues before it; the germline J gene fills it in. Germline-derived CDR1 and CDR2 are GTSNPN and SVGIG (reference sequence). The CDR3 is made up of 12 amino acids. V was trimmed by 1 base and J by 3 bases, leaving 7 bases between them.

About this clone: The read gets to within 3 residues of the CDR3 end, and the germline J gene fills in the rest. J is TRBJ2-1 and V is TRBV18; D possibly uses TRBD1 or TRBD2 (5 bases each). Germline CDR1 KGHSH, CDR2 LQKENI. The V end was cut by 4 bases, the J end by 4 bases, with 14 bases between. The CDR3 length is 15 residues. The CDR3 reads CASSREGNYYNEQFF. Partial CDR3 DNA: TGTGCCAGCTCACGAGAGGGGAATTATTACAATGAG.

Details on this clone: With the read ending 3 residues before the CDR3 end, the germline J gene is used to fill in that end. V and J are TRBV2 and TRBJ2-5; maybe TRBD2 (7 bases). CDR3 length equals 15 residues. V shed 7 bases and J shed 5 bases, with 20 bases lying between them. Germline V gene data show CDR1 as SNHLY and CDR2 as FYNNEI. The DNA read from the CDR3 is TGTGCCAGCAACCCGGGACGGGGGGCTTGGGAGACC. As protein: CASNPGRGAWET. The complete CDR3 sequence is CASNPGRGAWETQYF.

Note on this clone: The CDR3 extends 3 residues past the end of the read, so its final part is completed from the germline J gene. The chain uses TRBV20-1 and TRBJ1-4; 7 bases agree with TRBD1. CDR3 length equals 13 residues. The V gene's germline CDR1 is DFQATT and CDR2 SNEGSKA (reference sequence). The CDR3 protein is CSAKDRKGSPLFF. Partial CDR3 DNA: TGCAGTGCTAAGGACAGGAAGGGTTCACCA.

The CDR3 here is CASRRDRANVLTF. Partial CDR3 DNA: TGTGCCAGCCGCCGGGACAGGGCCAACGTC. The gene calls are TRBV2 and TRBJ2-6; D is perhaps TRBD1 (6 bases). The read gets to within 3 residues of the CDR3 end, and the germline J gene fills in the rest. This CDR3 spans 13 amino acids. Deletions cut 8 bases from V and 5 bases from J, with 10 bases between. CDR1 SNHLY and CDR2 FYNNEI come from the germline V gene.

As regards this clone: The CDR3 is cut off 3 residues early in the read; its end comes from the germline J gene. This chain joins TRBV7-9 and TRBJ1-2; no clear D. The CDR3 contains 14 residues. CDR1 is SEHNR and CDR2 is FQNEAQ in the germline V gene (reference sequence). CDR3 sequence: CASSLADPERGYTF. The sequenced CDR3 bases are TGTGCCAGCAGCTTAGCAGACCCCGAGCGCGGC. Together with reference TRBV7-9 and TRBJ1-2, the CDR3 gives the full variable domain: DTGVSQNPRHKITKRGQNVTFRCDPISEHNRLYWYRQTLGQGPEFLTYFQNEAQLEKSRLLSDRFSAERPKGSFSTLEIQRTEQGDSAMYLCASSLADPERGYTFGSGTRLTVV.

As for this clone: The CDR3 end is not reached by the read, which stops 3 residues before it; the germline J gene fills it in. The chain recombines TRBV5-1 with TRBJ1-5, with TRBD1 identical over 10 bases. V lost 1 base to trimming and J lost 5 bases; unmatched junction nucleotides: 3. The CDR3 contains 15 residues. CDR1 and CDR2 (germline): SGHRS, YFSETQ. The CDR3 loop is CASSLWGTGDQPQHF. The sequenced CDR3 bases are TGCGCCAGCAGCTTGTGGGGGACAGGGGATCAGCCC.

With regard to this clone: The read terminates 3 residues ahead of where the CDR3 ends, so the germline J gene completes it. The rearrangement links TRBV29-1 to TRBJ2-7, with 9 bases identical to TRBD2. Germline V gives CDR1 SQVTM, CDR2 ANQGSEA. After removal of 4 bases from V and 3 bases from J, the junction contained 7 bases not matched to a gene. The CDR3 is 14 amino acids. This chain's CDR3 is CSVVPGLANYEQYF. CDR3 bases read: TGCAGCGTTGTCCCGGGACTAGCCAACTACGAG.

Details on this clone: The CDR3 is cut off 3 residues early in the read; its end comes from the germline J gene. The chain carries TRBV10-2 and TRBJ1-5; TRBD1 agrees at 7 bases. The CDR3 has 15 residues. Germline V gene data show CDR1 as WSHSY and CDR2 as SAAADI. The ends lost 4 bases at V and 4 bases at J; junction bases unmatched: 7. CDR3 bases read: TGCGCCAGCAGTGCGTACAGGGGCGGGAATCAGCCC. This sequence encodes CASSAYRGGNQP. In full, the CDR3 reads CASSAYRGGNQPQHF.